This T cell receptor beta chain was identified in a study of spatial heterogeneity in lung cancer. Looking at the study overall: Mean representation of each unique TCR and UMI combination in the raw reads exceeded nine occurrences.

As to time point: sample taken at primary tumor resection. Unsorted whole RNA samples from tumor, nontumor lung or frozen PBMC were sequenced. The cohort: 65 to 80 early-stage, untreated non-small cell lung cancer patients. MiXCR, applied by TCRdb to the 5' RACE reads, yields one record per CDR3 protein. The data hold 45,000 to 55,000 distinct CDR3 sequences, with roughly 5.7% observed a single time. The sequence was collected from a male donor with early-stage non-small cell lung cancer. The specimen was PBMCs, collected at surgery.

DNA for the CDR3: TGCAGTGCTAGAGATCCTCCTAGCGGGAGCACAGATACGCAGTATTTT. Encoded protein: CSARDPPSGSTDTQYF. The chain is built from TRBV20-1 and TRBJ2-3; TRBD2 matches at 8 bases. The V gene's germline CDR1 is DFQATT and CDR2 SNEGSKA (reference sequence). J lost 0 bases, V lost 0 bases, and 5 bases had no gene match. The CDR3 has 16 residues.